This TCR beta chain stems from a study of T-cell reconstitution after alpha-beta-depleted transplantation in children. Whole-study findings and limits: Reportedly, alpha-beta T cells present about two months post-transplant originated from several hundred expanded clones of graft origin.

Trimming removed 3 bases from V and 8 bases from J; junction bases left unmatched: 14. The CDR3 has 17 amino acids. The V gene's germline CDR1 is SGHTA and CDR2 FQGNSA. For TCRbeta, the library was prepared with unique molecular identifiers. TCRdb ran MiXCR on the PCR reads and lists one entry per CDR3 protein. The data contain nearly 200,000 distinct CDR3 sequences, 5% to 6.5% of them singletons. In its sample, this clonotype was seen many times. Antigen unknown. This chain links TRBV7-2 with TRBJ2-2; 8 nucleotides agree with TRBD1. This receptor was taken from a girl under three years old with combined immunodeficiency, due to receive a stem cell transplant. The sample here was PBMCs, taken before TCRalphabeta/CD19-depleted stem cell transplant. The CDR3 bases are TGTGCCAGCAGCTTCCCCGGGGGACAGGCGAGGGGTGGGGAGCTGTTTTTT. Its protein is CASSFPGGQARGGELFF.